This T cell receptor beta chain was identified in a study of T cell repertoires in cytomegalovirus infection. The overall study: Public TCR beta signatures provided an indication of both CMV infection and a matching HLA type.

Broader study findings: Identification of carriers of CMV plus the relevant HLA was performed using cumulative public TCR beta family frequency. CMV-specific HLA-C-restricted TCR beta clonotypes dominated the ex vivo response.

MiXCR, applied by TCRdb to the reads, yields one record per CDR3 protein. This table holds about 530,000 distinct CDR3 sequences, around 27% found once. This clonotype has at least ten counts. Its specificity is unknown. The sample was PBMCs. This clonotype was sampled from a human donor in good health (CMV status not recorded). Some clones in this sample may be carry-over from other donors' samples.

DNA for the CDR3: TGTGCCAGCAGCTTAGCAACAGGTCAAGAGACCCAGTACTTC. Encoded protein: CASSLATGQETQYF. The chain uses TRBV7-9 and TRBJ2-5; D might be TRBD1 (5 bases). V lost 0 bases and J lost 2, with 7 bases in between. CDR3 length: 14 residues. Germline CDR1 is SEHNR and CDR2 is FQNEAQ (reference sequence).